The clone carrying this T cell receptor (beta chain) was recorded once. Relative to the germline gene, one junction end is altered; a read error may explain this. CDR1 and CDR2 (germline): SGHNT, YYREEE (reference sequence). The CDR3 consists of 16 residues. The repertoire was sequenced with immunoSEQ multiplex PCR; TCRdb's copy has only in-frame clones and lacks some. Here the sample spans 36,000 or so clones, 85% to 90% being singletons. This sample was taken from a study of T cell changes during pregnancy in multiple sclerosis. The clonotype originates from a female donor with multiple sclerosis, enrolled in a pregnancy study. J is TRBJ2-1 and V is TRBV5-4; the match to TRBD1 covers 8 bases. Sample: CD4+ T cells from peripheral blood mononuclear cells, taken in the first trimester of pregnancy. CDR3 amino acids: CASRLDRAGGYNEQFF. CDR3 bases: TGTGCCAGCAGGTTGGACAGGGCTGGGGGATACAATGAGCAGTTCTTC.